This T cell receptor (beta chain) appears in the sequencing data of a study of blood T cells in healthy people across ages. PCR was performed a second time for about 7 to 12 cycles using a sample-barcoded 5' primer and a J-beta primer mix. MiXCR, applied by TCRdb to the 5' RACE reads, yields one record per CDR3 protein. Among roughly 700,000 distinct CDR3 sequences listed, around 45% were seen once. This clonotype has just a few counts. Its target is unknown. The CDR3 has 15 amino acids. Germline V gene data show CDR1 as SGHTA and CDR2 as FQGNSA. Trimming left V 5 bases short and J 4 bases short, with 17 bases between. General study results and limits: More naive CD4+ cells and higher diversity marked long-lived donors relative to aged donors.

The sequence was collected from a woman aged 60-75 years in good health. Sequenced material: blood. The rearrangement joins TRBV7-2 to TRBJ1-2; D is unclear. This CDR3 reads CASSASTSGGYGYTF. CDR3 bases: TGTGCCAGCAGCGCCTCGACAAGTGGTGGCTATGGCTACACCTTC.